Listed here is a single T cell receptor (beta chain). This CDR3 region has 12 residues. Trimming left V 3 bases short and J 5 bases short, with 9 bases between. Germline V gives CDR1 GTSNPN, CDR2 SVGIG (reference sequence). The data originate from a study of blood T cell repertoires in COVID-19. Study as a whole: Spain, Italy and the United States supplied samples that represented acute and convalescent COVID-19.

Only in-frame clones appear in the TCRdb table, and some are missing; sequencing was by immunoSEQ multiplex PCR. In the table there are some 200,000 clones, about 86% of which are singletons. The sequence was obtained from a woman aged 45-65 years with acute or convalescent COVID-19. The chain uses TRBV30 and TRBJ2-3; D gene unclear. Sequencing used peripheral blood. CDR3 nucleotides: TGTGCCTGGAGCCGGGTGGAAGATACGCAGTATTTT. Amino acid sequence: CAWSRVEDTQYF. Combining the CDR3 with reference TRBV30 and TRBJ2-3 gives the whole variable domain SQTIHQWPATLVQPVGSPLSLECTVEGTSNPNLYWYRQAAGRGLQLLFYSVGIGQISSEVPQNLSASRPQDRQFILSSKKLLLSDSGFYLCAWSRVEDTQYFGPGTRLTVL.